This TCR beta chain is from a study of blood T cells in healthy people across ages. Whole-study findings and limits: Diversity figures based on one million T cells were deemed too low. More naive CD4+ cells and higher diversity marked long-lived donors relative to aged donors.

Details on this clonotype: Its antigen is unknown. This may come from a read error, since a much larger clone is one base off.

Together with a sample-barcoded 5' primer, a J-beta primer mix was included in a second PCR lasting roughly 6 to 12 cycles. One entry per CDR3 protein results from TCRdb running MiXCR on the 5' RACE reads. The sample holds more than 800,000 distinct CDR3 sequences, roughly 26% seen once. This CDR3 spans 15 amino acids. Trimming removed 6 bases from V and 4 bases from J; junction bases left unmatched: 10. The chain links TRBV12-3 or TRBV12-4 to TRBJ1-2; 8 bases line up with TRBD1. This clonotype was sampled from a woman at least 80 years old in good health. Source material: blood. The CDR3, as DNA: TGTGCCAGCAGGTCGACAGGGGCGAGGTTCTATGGCTACACCTTC. Protein: CASRSTGARFYGYTF.